This TCR beta chain was sequenced during a study of PD-1 blockade in classical Hodgkin lymphoma. CDR3 length equals 17 residues. Looked up from germline, CDR1 is SGHVS and CDR2 is FNYEAQ. V trimming: 1 base; J trimming: 3 bases; junction bases outside the gene matches: 8. Turning to this clone: The target antigen is unknown.

All trial patients relapsed after autologous stem cell transplantation. Regarding the study as a whole: According to reports, newly diagnosed patients had lower baseline TCR diversity than healthy donors, and relapsed/refractory patients had lower baseline TCR diversity still. Patients newly diagnosed and complete responders had comparable baseline diversity.

TCRdb keeps only in-frame clones here, not all; method: immunoSEQ multiplex PCR. There are about 110,000 clones in the sample; roughly nine tenths occur only once, and 20% lies in the top ten. The receptor comes from a human donor with classical Hodgkin lymphoma. The sample was peripheral blood mononuclear cells (PBMCs), taken before the second cycle of nivolumab. This sequence joins TRBV7-6 and TRBJ2-2; 7 bases align to TRBD2. CDR3 sequence reads: CASSLGVIGRDTGELFF. DNA of the CDR3: TGTGCCAGCAGCTTAGGGGTTATAGGGAGGGACACCGGGGAGCTGTTTTTT.